This T cell receptor (beta chain) was identified during a study of shared clonotypes between healthy human individuals. CDR1 and CDR2 (germline): GTSNPN, SVGIG (reference sequence). Trimming pared 1 base from V and 3 bases from J, leaving 9 bases between. CDR3 length: 13 amino acids. The method was immunoSEQ multiplex PCR; TCRdb's version includes in-frame clones alone and lacks a portion of them. The sample has a few million clones, roughly 93% seen once; the top ten hold approximately 1.6%. Terminally differentiated effector memory CD45RA+ cells were excluded from the naive CD8 cells, which were CD45RO-negative and positively selected for CCR7.

The V gene is TRBV30, the J gene TRBJ2-5, with D possibly being TRBD2 (5 bases). Sequencing used naive CD8+ T cells from PBMCs. The sequence came from a man in his late teens or twenties in good health. Some clones in this sample may be carry-over from other donors' samples. The CDR3 is CAWSGGQKETQYF. The CDR3 DNA is TGTGCCTGGAGTGGAGGGCAGAAAGAGACCCAGTACTTC.